This T cell receptor delta chain was captured in a study of gammadelta T cells in human blood. As to this clone: It is likely a read error: a sequence one base away is far more abundant.

This CDR3 has 19 residues. Germline assignment: CDR1 GEAIGNYY and CDR2 EKD. TCRdb applied CATT to the RT-PCR reads for clone calling. In the table there are roughly 990 delta-chain clones, roughly a fifth of which are singletons. The sequencing sample was made of Vgamma9Vdelta2 gamma-delta T cells from infant blood. The chain couples TRDV2 to TRDJ3; 10 bases line up with TRDD3. The J gene, absent from TCRdb, was called here by matching the DNA to germline. The receptor comes from a human donor. The CDR3 spells CACDILGDPSSWDTQQMFF. In DNA form, the CDR3 reads TGTGCCTGTGACATACTGGGGGATCCGAGCTCCTGGGACACCCAACAGATGTTTTTC.